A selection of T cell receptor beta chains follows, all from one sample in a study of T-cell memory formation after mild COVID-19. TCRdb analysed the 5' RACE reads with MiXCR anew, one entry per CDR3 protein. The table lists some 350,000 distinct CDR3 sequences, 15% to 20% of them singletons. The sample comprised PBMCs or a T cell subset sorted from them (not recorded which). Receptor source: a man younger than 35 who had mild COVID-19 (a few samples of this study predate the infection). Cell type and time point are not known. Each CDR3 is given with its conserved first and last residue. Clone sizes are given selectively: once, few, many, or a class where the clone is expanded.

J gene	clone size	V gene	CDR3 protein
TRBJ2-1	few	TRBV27	CASSLWTDINEQFF
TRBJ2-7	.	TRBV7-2	CASSFRVSSYEQYF
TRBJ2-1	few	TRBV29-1	CSARGSGAGEQFF
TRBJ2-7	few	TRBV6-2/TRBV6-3	CASISGSSYEQYF
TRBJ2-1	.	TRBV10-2	CASGNRGDEQFF
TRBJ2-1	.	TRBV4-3	CASSRRQTSGASGEQFF
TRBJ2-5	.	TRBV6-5	CASSDGQGAWETQYF
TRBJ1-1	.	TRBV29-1	CSVQRREVSEAFF
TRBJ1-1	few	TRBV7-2	CASMERQGANTEAFF
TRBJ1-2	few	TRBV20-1	CSAREAYRAHTF
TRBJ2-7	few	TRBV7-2	CASSFEGASIYEQYF
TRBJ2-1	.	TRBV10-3	CAISDGGGAYNEQFF
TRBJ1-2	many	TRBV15	CATSRATGIGGYGYTF
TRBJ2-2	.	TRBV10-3	CAVQGLAGNTGELFF
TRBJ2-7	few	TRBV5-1	CASSLVRGNLHEQYF
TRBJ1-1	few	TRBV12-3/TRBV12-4	CASSRHTVNTEAFF
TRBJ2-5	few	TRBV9	CASSVSGTGEETQYF